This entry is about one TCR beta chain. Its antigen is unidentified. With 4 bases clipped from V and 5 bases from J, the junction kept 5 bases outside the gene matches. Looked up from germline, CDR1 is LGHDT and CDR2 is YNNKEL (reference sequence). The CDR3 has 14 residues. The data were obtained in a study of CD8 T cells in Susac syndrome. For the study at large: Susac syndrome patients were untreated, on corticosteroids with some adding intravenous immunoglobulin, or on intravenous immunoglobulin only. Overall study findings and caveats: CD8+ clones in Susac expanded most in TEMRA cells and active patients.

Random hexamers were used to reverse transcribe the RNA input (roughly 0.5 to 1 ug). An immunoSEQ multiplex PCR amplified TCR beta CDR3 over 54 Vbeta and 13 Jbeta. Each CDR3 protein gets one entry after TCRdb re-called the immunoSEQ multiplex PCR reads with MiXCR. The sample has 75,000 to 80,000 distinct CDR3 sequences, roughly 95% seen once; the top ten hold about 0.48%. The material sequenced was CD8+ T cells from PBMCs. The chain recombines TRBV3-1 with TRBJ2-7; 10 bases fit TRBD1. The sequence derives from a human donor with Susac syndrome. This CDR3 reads CASSPPGTGDEQYF. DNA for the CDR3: TGTGCCAGCAGCCCGCCGGGGACAGGGGACGAGCAGTACTTC.